These 9 T cell receptor beta chains were sequenced from one sample in a study of cytomegalovirus exposure and HLA in healthy donors. Primers: 60 Vbeta forward and 13 Jbeta reverse. Clones were read by immunoSEQ multiplex PCR, and TCRdb kept only the in-frame ones, dropping some. Of roughly 130,000 clones listed, over 60% are singletons. The material sequenced was PBMCs. These receptors all come from a man aged 35-49 years in good health and CMV-seronegative.

This clone was counted only a few times. The chain links TRBV19 to TRBJ2-2; D perhaps matches TRBD2 (5 bases). V dropped 8 bases and J dropped 2 bases, with 9 bases sitting between them. CDR3 size: 13 residues. Germline V gene data show CDR1 as LNHDA and CDR2 as SQIVND (reference sequence). CDR3 in DNA: TGTGCCAGTGGCGCGGGCAACACCGGGGAGCTGTTTTTT. Translated: CASGAGNTGELFF.

V is TRBV28 and J is TRBJ1-5; 8 bases are a match to TRBD1. The trim removed 3 bases at V and 0 bases at J, leaving 7 bases unmatched. Germline CDR1 reads MDHEN; CDR2 reads SYDVKM. The CDR3 covers 17 residues. The CDR3 bases are TGTGCCAGCAGTTTTGACAGGGGCTTTTATAGCAATCAGCCCCAGCATTTT. Encoded protein: CASSFDRGFYSNQPQHF.

The J gene is TRBJ2-1, the V gene TRBV7-2, with TRBD2 matching over 9 bases. Germline V gives CDR1 SGHTA, CDR2 FQGNSA. J lost 6 bases, V lost 1 base, and 7 bases had no gene match. This CDR3 is 16 amino acids long. CDR3 region: CASSLGPLAGFNEQFF. The CDR3 coding sequence is TGTGCCAGCAGCTTAGGCCCCCTAGCGGGATTCAATGAGCAGTTCTTC. Supplemented by reference TRBV7-2 and TRBJ2-1, the full variable domain reads GAGVSQSPSNKVTEKGKDVELRCDPISGHTALYWYRQSLGQGLEFLIYFQGNSAPDKSGLPSDRFSAERTGGSVSTLTIQRTQQEDSAVYLCASSLGPLAGFNEQFFGPGTRLTVL.

The chain combines TRBV7-2 with TRBJ1-3; the match to TRBD1 covers 8 bases. V shed 5 bases and J 2 bases; nucleotides not matched to a gene: 5. Germline V CDR1 and CDR2: SGHTA, FQGNSA. The CDR3 loop spans 15 amino acids. CDR3 DNA sequence: TGTGCCAGCAGCCTCCGGACAGGGACTGGAAACACCATATATTTT. This gives the protein CASSLRTGTGNTIYF. The entire variable domain, with the rest obtained from reference TRBV7-2 and TRBJ1-3, is as follows: GAGVSQSPSNKVTEKGKDVELRCDPISGHTALYWYRQSLGQGLEFLIYFQGNSAPDKSGLPSDRFSAERTGGSVSTLTIQRTQQEDSAVYLCASSLRTGTGNTIYFGEGSWLTVV.

In this sample, this clone turned up a few times. The chain couples TRBV27 to TRBJ2-1; a possible D gene is TRBD1 (6 bases). V was clipped by 4 bases and J by 4 bases, with 14 bases between them. The germline V gene encodes CDR1 MNHEY and CDR2 SMNVEV (reference sequence). The CDR3 consists of 15 residues. The CDR3 loop is CASSSTGTNYNEQFF. The CDR3 DNA reads TGTGCCAGCAGTTCCACCGGGACAAATTACAATGAGCAGTTCTTC.

The chain uses TRBV7-9 and TRBJ1-2; 7 positions agree with TRBD1. Germline V gene data show CDR1 as SEHNR and CDR2 as FQNEAQ (reference sequence). Trimming removed 5 bases from V and 4 bases from J; junction bases left unmatched: 10. This CDR3 has 15 residues. The CDR3 region is CASSDEGGPFYGYTF. CDR3 nucleotides: TGTGCCAGCAGCGATGAAGGGGGCCCATTCTATGGCTACACCTTC.

The chain employs TRBV4-2 and TRBJ2-3; TRBD2 agrees at 14 bases. This CDR3 comprises 19 residues. Germline assignment: CDR1 LGHNA and CDR2 YNFKEQ. The junction had 6 bases not matched to a gene; V was cut back by 1 base and J by 0 bases. This CDR3 is CASSQGTSGGTSSTDTQYF. The CDR3 DNA follows: TGTGCCAGCAGCCAAGGGACTAGCGGGGGGACCTCTAGCACAGATACGCAGTATTTT.

The V call is TRBV4-3, the J call TRBJ2-5; 7 bases align to TRBD2. This CDR3 region has 16 residues. Germline loops: CDR1 LGHNA, CDR2 YSLEER. With 1 base clipped from V and 5 bases from J, the junction kept 10 bases outside the gene matches. CDR3 loop: CASSQGREGLVETQYF. CDR3 in DNA: TGCGCCAGCAGCCAAGGGAGGGAGGGTCTTGTCGAGACCCAGTACTTC.

This chain links TRBV19 with TRBJ2-7; 9 bases line up with TRBD1. J gave up 4 bases and V 4 bases, and 11 bases lay outside the gene matches. The CDR3 length is 16 residues. Germline V gives CDR1 LNHDA, CDR2 SQIVND (reference sequence). Here the CDR3 DNA reads TGTGCCAGTAGTACCTCCACAGGGACAGGGCTTTACGAGCAGTACTTC. This gives the protein CASSTSTGTGLYEQYF.